Listed below are T cell receptor beta chains from one sample, sequenced in a study of shared clonotypes between healthy human individuals. The repertoire was sequenced with immunoSEQ multiplex PCR; TCRdb's copy has only in-frame clones and lacks some. The repertoire has millions of clones, approximately 95% of them found once; the top ten carry 0.3% to 0.4%. Sequencing was performed on naive CD4+ T cells from PBMCs. The receptors were gathered from a man aged 18 to 30 in good health. Some clones in this sample may be carry-over from other donors' samples. CDR3s include the opening cysteine and the closing phenylalanine or tryptophan. The D gene is left open where the match is weak. The size entry is marked missing in some rows and otherwise reads once, few, many or a size class.

abundance: NA
len: 14
d_gene: NA
j_gene: TRBJ1-3
v_gene: TRBV7-2
CDR3nt: TGTGCCAGCAGCGCAGGTGGGGGAGGAAACACCATATATTTT
CDR3aa: CASSAGGGGNTIYF

abundance: once
len: 15
d_gene: NA
j_gene: TRBJ2-7
v_gene: TRBV7-9
CDR3nt: TGTGCCAGCAGCTCCCTTGGAGAGTGGTCCTACGAGCAGTACTTC
CDR3aa: CASSSLGEWSYEQYF

abundance: NA
len: 14
d_gene: TRBD1
j_gene: TRBJ1-1
v_gene: TRBV25-1
CDR3nt: TGTGCCAGCAGGGCAGACAGGGGGGTCGTCGAAGCTTTCTTT
CDR3aa: CASRADRGVVEAFF

abundance: NA
len: 17
d_gene: TRBD1
j_gene: TRBJ2-2
v_gene: TRBV27
CDR3nt: TGTGCCAGCAGTTTATTGGGACAGGGAGCGAACACCGGGGAGCTGTTTTTT
CDR3aa: CASSLLGQGANTGELFF

abundance: NA
len: 20
d_gene: NA
j_gene: TRBJ2-3
v_gene: TRBV7-3
CDR3nt: TGTGCCAGCAGCTTAACCCAGCGTCCAACAGGGCCCGTTAGCACAGATACGCAGTATTTT
CDR3aa: CASSLTQRPTGPVSTDTQYF

abundance: NA
len: 13
d_gene: NA
j_gene: TRBJ1-1
v_gene: TRBV11-3
CDR3nt: TGTGCCAGCAGCTTTCAACTGAACACTGAAGCTTTCTTT
CDR3aa: CASSFQLNTEAFF

abundance: NA
len: 10
d_gene: NA
j_gene: TRBJ2-5
v_gene: TRBV30
CDR3nt: TGTGCCTGGAGCATCGGACCGCTAAACTTC
CDR3aa: CAWSIGPLNF

abundance: NA
len: 15
d_gene: NA
j_gene: TRBJ2-5
v_gene: TRBV7-9
CDR3nt: TGTGCCAGCAGCGAACTAGACTCTCCCGGGGAGACCCAGTACTTC
CDR3aa: CASSELDSPGETQYF

abundance: once
len: 14
d_gene: NA
j_gene: TRBJ2-7
v_gene: TRBV5-5
CDR3nt: TGTGCCAGCAGCTTGGGTTTTGTCAACTACGAGCAGTACTTC
CDR3aa: CASSLGFVNYEQYF

abundance: NA
len: 15
d_gene: NA
j_gene: TRBJ2-5
v_gene: TRBV11-2
CDR3nt: TGTGCCAGCAGCATATCCGGGATCCGTCAAGAGACCCAGTACTTC
CDR3aa: CASSISGIRQETQYF

abundance: NA
len: 16
d_gene: TRBD2
j_gene: TRBJ2-5
v_gene: TRBV18
CDR3nt: TGTGCCAGCTCACCCGTGCCAGCGGGAGTGCAAGAGACCCAGTACTTC
CDR3aa: CASSPVPAGVQETQYF

abundance: NA
len: 12
d_gene: NA
j_gene: TRBJ2-7
v_gene: TRBV10-3
CDR3nt: TGTGCCATCAGTACAGCGACCTACGAGCAGTACTTC
CDR3aa: CAISTATYEQYF

abundance: NA
len: 13
d_gene: NA
j_gene: TRBJ1-1
v_gene: TRBV5-4
CDR3nt: TGTGCCAGCAGCCAGGCCCCCGGGACTGAAGCTTTCTTT
CDR3aa: CASSQAPGTEAFF

abundance: NA
len: 14
d_gene: NA
j_gene: TRBJ1-1
v_gene: TRBV4-1
CDR3nt: TGCGCCAGCAGCCAAGTAGGACTAAACACTGAAGCTTTCTTT
CDR3aa: CASSQVGLNTEAFF

abundance: NA
len: 15
d_gene: NA
j_gene: TRBJ1-1
v_gene: TRBV7-9
CDR3nt: TGTGCCAGCAGCTTAGGGGGAGGGTCGAGGGCTGAAGCTTTCTTT
CDR3aa: CASSLGGGSRAEAFF

abundance: NA
len: 17
d_gene: NA
j_gene: TRBJ2-7
v_gene: TRBV21-1
CDR3nt: TGTGCCAGCAGCAACGACCAGGGACAGGTAGACGGGAACGAGCAGTACTTC
CDR3aa: CASSNDQGQVDGNEQYF

abundance: NA
len: 13
d_gene: NA
j_gene: TRBJ1-5
v_gene: TRBV5-1
CDR3nt: TGCGCCAGCAGCCGCAACAGGGATCAGCCCCAGCATTTT
CDR3aa: CASSRNRDQPQHF

abundance: NA
len: 15
d_gene: TRBD1
j_gene: TRBJ2-1
v_gene: TRBV9
CDR3nt: TGTGCCAGCAGCGGCGGACAGGGGTCCTACAATGAGCAGTTCTTC
CDR3aa: CASSGGQGSYNEQFF

abundance: NA
len: 15
d_gene: NA
j_gene: TRBJ2-5
v_gene: TRBV5-4
CDR3nt: TGTGCCAGCAGCTTGTGGGGGGTTGTTGAAGAGACCCAGTACTTC
CDR3aa: CASSLWGVVEETQYF

abundance: NA
len: 13
d_gene: NA
j_gene: TRBJ2-3
v_gene: TRBV19
CDR3nt: TGTGCCAGTAAGGCGGATGGCACAGATACGCAGTATTTT
CDR3aa: CASKADGTDTQYF

abundance: NA
len: 15
d_gene: NA
j_gene: TRBJ2-3
v_gene: TRBV6-4
CDR3nt: TGTGCCAGCAGTGAAGGGGGACTCCACACAGATACGCAGTATTTT
CDR3aa: CASSEGGLHTDTQYF

abundance: NA
len: 14
d_gene: NA
j_gene: TRBJ2-1
v_gene: TRBV18
CDR3nt: TGTGCCAGCTCACCCATGGACAGCTACAATGAGCAGTTCTTC
CDR3aa: CASSPMDSYNEQFF

abundance: NA
len: 14
d_gene: NA
j_gene: TRBJ2-2
v_gene: TRBV6-1
CDR3nt: TGTGCCAGCAGGACCCGTCGGGGGCCCGGGGAGCTGTTTTTT
CDR3aa: CASRTRRGPGELFF

abundance: NA
len: 20
d_gene: NA
j_gene: TRBJ1-5
v_gene: TRBV15
CDR3nt: TGTGCCACCAGCAGAGATTTGGCGCTCAAAGACTACTATAGCAATCAGCCCCAGCATTTT
CDR3aa: CATSRDLALKDYYSNQPQHF

abundance: NA
len: 14
d_gene: NA
j_gene: TRBJ1-1
v_gene: TRBV2
CDR3nt: TGTGCCAGCAGTGGGGGGCGCGGGAACACTGAAGCTTTCTTT
CDR3aa: CASSGGRGNTEAFF

abundance: NA
len: 15
d_gene: NA
j_gene: TRBJ1-2
v_gene: TRBV18
CDR3nt: TGTGCCAGCTCACCAAGGCAGGGGTGGGAAAATGGCTACACCTTC
CDR3aa: CASSPRQGWENGYTF

abundance: once
len: 16
d_gene: TRBD2
j_gene: TRBJ2-1
v_gene: TRBV2
CDR3nt: TGTGCCAGCAGTGGCCGACTAGCGGGATCCCGCAATGAGCAGTTCTTC
CDR3aa: CASSGRLAGSRNEQFF